A selection of T cell receptor beta chains follows, all from one sample in a study of vaccination and CD4 T cells after COVID-19. Their cognate antigens are unknown. MiXCR was run by TCRdb on the PCR reads, yielding one entry per CDR3 protein. The table includes about 18,000 distinct CDR3 sequences, roughly 55% detected once. The source material was CD4+ T cells from blood, cultured in vitro, sampled before SARS-CoV-2 vaccination. The receptors come from a human donor who had recovered from COVID-19. Both conserved end residues are part of each CDR3.

CDR3aa,v_gene
CSARQGAPDGYIF,TRBV20-1
CASTLQGGYNYGYTF,TRBV6-1
CASSLWASGKQETQYF,TRBV7-8
CASSSTGYEQYF,TRBV28
CASSLAVQGTDGYTF,TRBV12-3/TRBV12-4
CASRDGRASTDTQYF,TRBV7-2
CASSDAGTGVYEQYF,TRBV28
CATSDPGQGPRGYTF,TRBV24-1
CASGAPYGGAFTDTQYF,TRBV10-3
CSATPPGLAGYQETQYF,TRBV20-1
CASSLALGEGQPQHF,TRBV7-2
CASSQGLDTEAFF,TRBV14
CCTGGGQGETQYF,TRBV20-1
CASSSGGGVNYGYTF,TRBV7-9
CASSVAASTDTQYF,TRBV12-3/TRBV12-4
CASGTWGQETQYF,TRBV28
CASSLRSNQPQHF,TRBV27
CASSSKTGREGRREQYF,TRBV7-9
CASSYPTGSSTGELFF,TRBV6-2/TRBV6-3
CASSPTRGTDTQYF,TRBV7-9
CASSPQQSSYNSPLHF,TRBV5-4
CASSLRFGSTDTQYF,TRBV27
CSATREGETQYF,TRBV20-1
CASSELVQGSSPLHF,TRBV2
CASSKDWANERFF,TRBV6-4
CASTTNGLNYGYTF,TRBV6-1
CASRIGLDNEQFF,TRBV6-1
CASSYQAGRYGYTF,TRBV6-5
CASSYVPLSSYNEQFF,TRBV6-5
CASSLGQGIASGANVLTF,TRBV6-1
CASSYRTDGYTF,TRBV11-1